The clone carrying this TCR beta chain was seen many times. This sample stems from a study of HIV-infected patients and healthy controls. Alpha and beta constant-region primers primed reverse transcription of approximately 460 ng RNA. Each of the alpha and beta chains got its own library through chain-specific third strand synthesis with indices. Via MiXCR, TCRdb re-called the 5' RACE reads, giving one row per CDR3 protein. The repertoire includes about 5,500 distinct CDR3 sequences, about 8.2% of them detected once, and 20% sits in the top ten. All unsorted peripheral T cells were captured because whole blood was used without fractionation. This TCR came from an adult with HIV infection. The material was blood, obtained before antiretroviral therapy.

CDR3 bases: TGTGCCAGCAGTCAACGAACGTTTGCAGATACGCAGTATTTT. Translated: CASSQRTFADTQYF. This chain joins TRBV12-3 or TRBV12-4 and TRBJ2-3; D uncertain. The CDR3 consists of 14 residues. Trimming left V 5 bases short and J 4 bases short, with 13 bases between.